This T cell receptor (beta chain) originates from a study of identical twins. This clonotype came up a few times. The antigen is not known. Each CDR3 protein is one row after TCRdb ran MiXCR on the 5' RACE reads. The sample includes roughly 500,000 distinct CDR3 sequences, less than 25% of them seen just once. General study results and limits: There were fewer insertions in abundant cord blood beta clonotypes, but memory repertoires showed no such pattern. In beta out-of-frame sequences, the excess sharing between twins was weaker. Conclusions leaned on cross-sectional statistical analysis and did not track the same donors over time.

These data were likewise used in another study, on T cells expressing NK-cell markers. That report adds: In several experiments, an anti-gamma-delta TCR antibody restricted sorting to alpha-beta TCR T cells.

Sequencing was carried out using CD4+ T cells sorted from blood. This TCR was recovered from a woman aged 18-29 years in good health.

The CDR3, as DNA: TGTGCCAGCAGCCAAGTAGGTCAGCCCCAGCATTTT. Its translation: CASSQVGQPQHF. The V call is TRBV3-1, the J call TRBJ1-5, with D uncertain. CDR3 length: 12 residues. Germline V gene lookup returns CDR1 LGHDT and CDR2 YNNKEL (reference sequence). V was cut by 1 base and J by 6 bases, with 4 bases left in between.